The rows below give T cell receptor beta chains drawn from one sample of a study of shared clonotypes between healthy human individuals. The data were produced by immunoSEQ multiplex PCR, yet TCRdb's version contains in-frame clones alone and is incomplete. The sample records some 2,000,000 clones, 95% being singletons. The sample taken for sequencing was naive CD4+ T cells sorted from blood. The source is a man aged 18-30 years in good health. Both conserved end residues are part of each CDR3. Size is stated for part of the rows, as once, few or many counts, or as a class when the clone is expanded.

abundance	j_gene	v_gene	CDR3aa
.	TRBJ2-5	TRBV14	CASSQGLGETQYF
.	TRBJ1-1	TRBV4-1	CASSQDTVNTEAFF
.	TRBJ2-6	TRBV7-2	CASKPSAVSHSGANVLTF
.	TRBJ2-7	TRBV5-1	CASSLYTPGALSYEQYF
.	TRBJ1-2	TRBV7-2	CASSLTVTAMSYGYTF
.	TRBJ1-3	TRBV30	CAWTSGNTIYF
.	TRBJ1-1	TRBV7-2	CASSLARPGGNTEAFF
once	TRBJ2-1	TRBV2	CASSAGTLDNEQFF
.	TRBJ1-4	TRBV14	CASSQYLGVDEKLFF
.	TRBJ2-5	TRBV15	CATSRVKGQTETQYF
once	TRBJ1-1	TRBV2	CASRGQTGNTEAFF
once	TRBJ2-7	TRBV7-2	CASSLASRGLYEQYF
.	TRBJ2-2	TRBV2	CASRPDMGYTGELFF
once	TRBJ2-5	TRBV11-2	CASSARLAGAQETQYF
.	TRBJ2-2	TRBV27	CASSLVPPAGRGELFF
.	TRBJ2-3	TRBV5-4	CASSQRSDTQYF
.	TRBJ1-6	TRBV28	CASRKQVSPLHF
.	TRBJ1-2	TRBV19	CASSIEGTAEPYGYTF
once	TRBJ2-3	TRBV29-1	CSVARDRALHTDTQYF
.	TRBJ1-5	TRBV10-2	CASSLYSNQPQHF
.	TRBJ2-1	TRBV28	CASSSGQVTYNEQFF
.	TRBJ1-1	TRBV7-9	CASSLENTEAFF
.	TRBJ2-3	TRBV29-1	CSVEDGRGDTQYF
.	TRBJ2-3	TRBV5-1	CASSLELAASTDTQYF
.	TRBJ1-4	TRBV14	CASSDRDFFF